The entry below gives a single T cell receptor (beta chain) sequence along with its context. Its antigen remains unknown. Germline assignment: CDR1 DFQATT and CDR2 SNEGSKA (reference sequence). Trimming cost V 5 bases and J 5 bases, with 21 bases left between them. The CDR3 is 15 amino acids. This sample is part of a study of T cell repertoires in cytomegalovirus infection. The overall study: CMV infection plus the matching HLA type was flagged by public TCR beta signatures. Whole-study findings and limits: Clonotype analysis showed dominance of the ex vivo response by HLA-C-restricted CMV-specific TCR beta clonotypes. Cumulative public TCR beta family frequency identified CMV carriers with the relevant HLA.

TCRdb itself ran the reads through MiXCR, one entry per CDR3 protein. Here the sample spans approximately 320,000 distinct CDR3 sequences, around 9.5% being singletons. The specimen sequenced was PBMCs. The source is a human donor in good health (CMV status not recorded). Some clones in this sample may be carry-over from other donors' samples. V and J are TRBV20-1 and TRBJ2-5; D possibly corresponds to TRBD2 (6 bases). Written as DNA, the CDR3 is TGCAGTGCTGTACCGGGAGTAGAAAGCCGGGAGACCCAGTACTTC. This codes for CSAVPGVESRETQYF.